This TCR beta chain was documented in a study of cytomegalovirus exposure and HLA in healthy donors. Across the study: Clustering assigned 81% of the roughly 400 genotyped donors to the Caucasian-associated ancestry cluster. Broader study findings: Association of a missense DCLRE1C variant with TCR beta V- and J-gene trimming was reported in a later analysis.

V lost 4 bases to trimming and J lost 4 bases; unmatched junction nucleotides: 7. The CDR3 is 14 residues long. The germline V gene has CDR1 SGHKS and CDR2 YYEKEE (reference sequence). The study ran its PCR with 60 Vbeta and 13 Jbeta primers. In the original analysis: In a later analysis, about 9.9 million of 60 million to 80 million unique beta chains occurred in at least two donors. Clones were read by immunoSEQ multiplex PCR, and TCRdb kept only the in-frame ones, dropping some. Clonal size and the V and J genes are those of that table, whereas D and trimming came from the DNA. The sample yields 95,000 to 150,000 clones, under 85% seen once. In the case of this clone: Its antigen is unknown.

This clonotype originated in a woman in her thirties or forties in good health and CMV-seropositive. The J gene is TRBJ2-7, the V gene TRBV5-5; TRBD1 agrees at 8 bases. Sequenced input: PBMCs. The CDR3 region is CASSKDRVRYEQYF. The CDR3 DNA reads TGTGCCAGCAGCAAGGACAGGGTAAGGTACGAGCAGTACTTC.